This TCR beta chain was found in a study of blood T cell repertoires in COVID-19. Study in general: COVID-19 samples, acute and convalescent, were from the United States, Italy and Spain. PBMCs, B-cell-depleted T cells, or T cells were the source of the cDNA or gDNA that made up the material.

Libraries were prepared by immunoSEQ multiplex PCR; TCRdb keeps only in-frame clonotypes and omits some of them. Among under 150,000 clones, over 75% were seen once, and the ten largest hold under 15%. CDR1 is SGHVS and CDR2 is FNYEAQ in the germline V gene. This CDR3 contains 16 residues. V was trimmed by 3 bases and J by 7 bases, leaving 16 bases between them. The sample taken for sequencing was peripheral blood. The receptor comes from a man between 60 and 75 years old with active or convalescent COVID-19. The rearrangement links TRBV7-6 to TRBJ1-6; D gene uncertain. CDR3 in amino acids: CASSFGGFESNSPLHF. The CDR3 DNA reads as TGTGCCAGCAGCTTTGGAGGGTTTGAGTCGAATTCACCCCTCCACTTT. Full variable domain (outside the CDR3, taken from reference TRBV7-6 and TRBJ1-6): GAGVSQSPRYKVTKRGQDVALRCDPISGHVSLYWYRQALGQGPEFLTYFNYEAQQDKSGLPNDRFSAERPEGSISTLTIQRTEQRDSAMYRCASSFGGFESNSPLHFGNGTRLTVT.